The entry that follows covers one TCR beta chain sequence. The antigen this receptor binds is unknown. There are no base qualities to consult, and no much larger clone falls within one base. Library generation was performed with the immunoSEQ multiplex PCR assay. TCRdb obtained this table from immuneACCESS and retained in-frame rearrangements with V and J assigned. These tables miss some clones; where compared with another copy, unresolved V genes account for less than half of the shortfall, and the remainder is unexplained. For this sample there are 68,000 or so clones; more than 80% appear just once. The ten largest clones add up to about a sixth of the sample. This record comes from a study of control samples from healthy donors and cancer patients (dated by TCRdb to the early 2020s). The junction shows trimming of 5 bases on V and 1 base on J, plus 8 bases between the germline ends. CDR1 SGHNT and CDR2 YYREEE are derived from the germline V gene (reference sequence). The CDR3 spans 13 residues, from the cysteine through the phenylalanine. Solely the CDR3 DNA is kept, with 39 bases framed from the first base.

The specimen was blood. This receptor was identified in a man aged 60 to 75 in good health. The chain is assembled from TRBV5-4 and TRBJ2-3; tentative D gene TRBD2, with 6 bases matching. In nucleotide form, the sequence is TGTGCCAGCAGGGAGGGAGGCACAGATACGCAGTATTTT. Translated, this gives CASREGGTDTQYF.